A single sample gave rise to the 9 T cell receptor beta chains below, sequenced in a study of Graves' ophthalmopathy and Graves' hyperthyroidism. RNA transcripts were the source from which TCR beta CDR3 regions were amplified. HTBI primers primed a first-round RT-PCR, and a second-round multiplex PCR followed. TCRdb independently ran MiXCR on the multiplex PCR reads; one entry per CDR3 protein. The sample yields approximately 480,000 distinct CDR3 sequences, roughly 14% seen once. What was sequenced was blood. These receptors all come from a woman in her twenties or thirties with Graves' ophthalmopathy.

This clonotype was counted at least ten times. The chain recombines TRBV3-1 with TRBJ1-1, with TRBD1 matching 11 bases. CDR3 length: 15 amino acids. The V segment lost 5 bases and the J segment 4 bases; nucleotides outside the gene matches: 6. The germline CDR1 and CDR2 sequences are LGHDT and YNNKEL (reference sequence). CDR3 DNA sequence: TGTGCCAGCAGCGGACAGGGGGCGCGCGGCACTGAAGCTTTCTTT. It encodes CASSGQGARGTEAFF. Supplemented by reference TRBV3-1 and TRBJ1-1, the full variable domain reads DTAVSQTPKYLVTQMGNDKSIKCEQNLGHDTMYWYKQDSKKFLKIMFSYNNKELIINETVPNRFSPKSPDKAHLNLHINSLELGDSAVYFCASSGQGARGTEAFFGQGTRLTVV.

At least ten counts were recorded for this clonotype. The chain recombines TRBV7-9 with TRBJ1-5; D gene ambiguous. The V end was cut by 0 bases, the J end by 6 bases, with 3 bases between. Germline CDR1 and CDR2: SEHNR and FQNEAQ (reference sequence). The length of the CDR3 is 12 residues. This CDR3 reads CASSLAGQPQHF. The CDR3 DNA follows: TGTGCCAGCAGCTTAGCAGGTCAGCCCCAGCATTTT.

This clonotype was found many times. The chain couples TRBV11-1 to TRBJ1-3; TRBD1 agrees at 7 bases. CDR3 length: 15 residues. Germline CDR1 and CDR2: SGHAT and FQDESV (reference sequence). Unmatched junction bases numbered 6, after V lost 5 bases and J lost 2 bases. Written as DNA, the CDR3 is TGTGCCAGCAGCCCCCCCGGGACAGCTGGAAACACCATATATTTT. Translation gives CASSPPGTAGNTIYF. Full variable domain (remainder filled in from reference TRBV11-1 and TRBJ1-3): EAEVAQSPRYKITEKSQAVAFWCDPISGHATLYWYRQILGQGPELLVQFQDESVVDDSQLPKDRFSAERLKGVDSTLKIQPAELGDSAMYLCASSPPGTAGNTIYFGEGSWLTVV.

This clonotype was counted at least ten times. The CDR3 spells CASSPTWAETQYF. In DNA, the CDR3 is TGTGCCAGCAGCCCCACTTGGGCAGAGACCCAGTACTTC. The gene calls are TRBV6-5 and TRBJ2-5; D remains ambiguous. The CDR3 loop spans 13 amino acids. Germline-derived CDR1 and CDR2 are MNHEY and SVGAGI. The V gene lost 6 bases and the J gene lost 4 bases, with 12 bases spanning the gap.

With respect to this clonotype: Sequence at one end of the junction differs from germline and may be a read error. The genes are TRBV19 and TRBJ2-2; 9 bases fit TRBD1. The germline gives CDR1 LNHDA, CDR2 SQIVND (reference sequence). The CDR3 extends over 16 amino acids. This chain's CDR3 is CASSIATGGWTGELCF. DNA for the CDR3: TGTGCCAGTAGTATAGCTACAGGGGGCTGGACCGGGGAGCTGTGTTTT.

This clonotype occurred many times. This chain links TRBV2 with TRBJ2-5, with no clear D. The CDR3 has 13 residues. Germline V gene lookup returns CDR1 SNHLY and CDR2 FYNNEI. V lost 6 bases and J lost 5, with 13 bases in between. The CDR3: CASRRTERETQYF. The CDR3 coding sequence is TGTGCCAGCAGAAGGACCGAGAGGGAGACCCAGTACTTC.

The chain couples TRBV2 to TRBJ1-1; D is perhaps TRBD1 (6 bases). Germline assignment: CDR1 SNHLY and CDR2 FYNNEI. The V end was cut by 5 bases, the J end by 0 bases, with 10 bases between. This CDR3 spans 14 amino acids. The CDR3 loop reads CASSNRDMNTEAFF. CDR3 nucleotide sequence: TGTGCCAGCAGTAACCGGGACATGAACACTGAAGCTTTCTTT.

The chain has TRBV28 and TRBJ2-7; 12 bases are a match to TRBD2. The length of the CDR3 is 16 residues. V dropped 3 bases and J dropped 5; count of bases not matched to a gene: 8. Germline CDR1 is MDHEN and CDR2 is SYDVKM. DNA for the CDR3: TGTGCCAGCAGTTTCCGCGGACTAGCGGGATCGAACGAGCAGTACTTC. Protein product: CASSFRGLAGSNEQYF.

The genes are TRBV4-1 and TRBJ2-2; possibly TRBD1 or TRBD2 for D (5 bases each). Between the trimmed V and J ends, which lost 1 base and 5 bases, there was a span of 14 bases. The CDR3 covers 16 residues. Germline loops: CDR1 MGHRA, CDR2 YSYEKL. The CDR3 DNA sequence: TGCGCCAGCAGCCAAGGTTGGGGCGGGCTTACCGGGGAGCTGTTTTTT. This gives the protein CASSQGWGGLTGELFF.